This TCR beta chain was captured in a study of T cell repertoires in cytomegalovirus infection. This clonotype occurred a few times. Its specificity is unknown. TCRdb re-derived calls from the reads in MiXCR, one entry per CDR3 protein. The sample has some 800,000 distinct CDR3 sequences; over 25% are singletons. V lost 11 bases, J lost 0 bases, and 7 bases lay in between. Germline V gives CDR1 SGHTA, CDR2 FQGTGA. The CDR3 is 11 amino acids. The source is a human donor in good health (CMV status not recorded). Some clones in this sample may be carry-over from other donors' samples. This chain joins TRBV7-3 and TRBJ1-2, with D possibly TRBD1 on 5 matching bases. The sample was cultured CD8+ T cells from PBMCs, taken from culture after CMV antigen stimulation. The CDR3 nucleotides read TGTGCCGGGGGGACTAACTATGGCTACACCTTC. Residues: CAGGTNYGYTF.